A selection of T cell receptor beta chains follows, all from one sample in a study of cytomegalovirus exposure and HLA in healthy donors. The repertoire was sequenced with immunoSEQ multiplex PCR; TCRdb's copy has only in-frame clones and lacks some. The table shows roughly 50,000 clones, with 85% to 95% occurring only once. Sample: PBMCs. These receptor sequences come from a woman between 18 and 30 years old in good health and CMV-seropositive. The CDR3 runs from the conserved cysteine through the conserved F or W. D genes are given only for firm matches. Rows give clone size only sometimes, using once, few, many, or a class for an expanded clone.

V gene: TRBV4-3; CDR3 length: 13; J gene: TRBJ2-7; clone size: NA; D gene: TRBD2; CDR3 DNA: TGCGCCAGCAGCCCCGGGGAGGGGTACGAGCAGTACTTC; CDR3 protein: CASSPGEGYEQYF
V gene: TRBV28; CDR3 length: 14; J gene: TRBJ2-7; clone size: NA; D gene: TRBD1; CDR3 DNA: TGTGCCAGCAGTGTAGGACAGGGTTCCTACGAGCAGTACTTC; CDR3 protein: CASSVGQGSYEQYF
V gene: TRBV5-8; CDR3 length: 16; J gene: TRBJ1-5; clone size: NA; D gene: TRBD1; CDR3 DNA: TGTGCCAGCAGCTCCCGGGGGGACAGGGTCAATCAGCCCCAGCATTTT; CDR3 protein: CASSSRGDRVNQPQHF
V gene: TRBV7-9; CDR3 length: 11; J gene: TRBJ2-7; clone size: NA; D gene: TRBD1; CDR3 DNA: TGTGCCAGCAGCTTGACAGGGGGAAAGTACTTC; CDR3 protein: CASSLTGGKYF
V gene: TRBV4-3; CDR3 length: 15; J gene: TRBJ1-3; clone size: NA; D gene: TRBD1; CDR3 DNA: TGCGCCAGCAGCCCCCGGACAGGGGAAGGAAACACCATATATTTT; CDR3 protein: CASSPRTGEGNTIYF
V gene: TRBV6-1; CDR3 length: 16; J gene: TRBJ1-6; clone size: NA; D gene: NA; CDR3 DNA: TGTGCCAGCAGTGAAGATACAGGGCTCTACAATTCACCCCTCCACTTT; CDR3 protein: CASSEDTGLYNSPLHF
V gene: TRBV15; CDR3 length: 17; J gene: TRBJ1-4; clone size: NA; D gene: NA; CDR3 DNA: TGTGCCACCAGCGCTACAGGGACGGTACGAAGTAATGAAAAACTGTTTTTT; CDR3 protein: CATSATGTVRSNEKLFF
V gene: TRBV7-9; CDR3 length: 14; J gene: TRBJ1-1; clone size: NA; D gene: NA; CDR3 DNA: TGTGCCAGCAGCTTATCGTACGGACAGATTGTGGCTTTCTTT; CDR3 protein: CASSLSYGQIVAFF
V gene: TRBV15; CDR3 length: 15; J gene: TRBJ1-3; clone size: NA; D gene: NA; CDR3 DNA: TGTGCCACCAGCAGAGCTATCGACTCTGGAAACACCATATATTTT; CDR3 protein: CATSRAIDSGNTIYF
V gene: TRBV19; CDR3 length: 15; J gene: TRBJ2-7; clone size: NA; D gene: TRBD2; CDR3 DNA: TGTGCCAGTAGTATACGCGGGGGAGATTACTACGAGCAGTACTTC; CDR3 protein: CASSIRGGDYYEQYF
V gene: TRBV5-1; CDR3 length: 15; J gene: TRBJ1-2; clone size: NA; D gene: NA; CDR3 DNA: TGCGCCAGCAGCCCTCCCGTGGTAGGGGGCTATGGCTACACCTTC; CDR3 protein: CASSPPVVGGYGYTF
V gene: TRBV4-1; CDR3 length: 16; J gene: TRBJ2-3; clone size: NA; D gene: NA; CDR3 DNA: TGCGCCAGCAGCCAAGTTGGTGGGCCTGTCACAGATACGCAGTATTTT; CDR3 protein: CASSQVGGPVTDTQYF
V gene: TRBV20-1; CDR3 length: 10; J gene: TRBJ2-1; clone size: NA; D gene: NA; CDR3 DNA: TGCAGTGCTGGCGGCAATGAGCAGTTCTTC; CDR3 protein: CSAGGNEQFF
V gene: TRBV30; CDR3 length: 14; J gene: TRBJ2-1; clone size: NA; D gene: TRBD2; CDR3 DNA: TGTGCCTGGAAAACGGGGCGGGGGTCGAATGAGCAGTTCTTC; CDR3 protein: CAWKTGRGSNEQFF
V gene: TRBV7-2; CDR3 length: 13; J gene: TRBJ2-3; clone size: NA; D gene: NA; CDR3 DNA: TGTGCCAGCAGCAAAACTAGCACAGATACGCAGTATTTT; CDR3 protein: CASSKTSTDTQYF
V gene: TRBV4-3; CDR3 length: 14; J gene: TRBJ1-2; clone size: NA; D gene: TRBD1; CDR3 DNA: TGCGCCAGCAGCCAAGATGGGACAGGGCTCGGCTACACCTTC; CDR3 protein: CASSQDGTGLGYTF
V gene: TRBV19; CDR3 length: 15; J gene: TRBJ1-2; clone size: NA; D gene: TRBD1; CDR3 DNA: TGTGCCAGTAGGCCCGTGGACAGGGGAAACTATGGCTACACCTTC; CDR3 protein: CASRPVDRGNYGYTF
V gene: TRBV7-9; CDR3 length: 15; J gene: TRBJ2-7; clone size: once; D gene: NA; CDR3 DNA: TGTGCCAGCAGCTCCCCAGGACAAAGGTCCTACGAGCAGTACTTC; CDR3 protein: CASSSPGQRSYEQYF
V gene: TRBV7-2; CDR3 length: 14; J gene: TRBJ2-1; clone size: NA; D gene: NA; CDR3 DNA: TGTGCCAGCAGCGAACGCGGGCTATACAATGAGCAGTTCTTC; CDR3 protein: CASSERGLYNEQFF
V gene: TRBV5-4; CDR3 length: 13; J gene: TRBJ1-2; clone size: NA; D gene: TRBD1; CDR3 DNA: TGTGCCAGCAGTCTTCAGGGGGTGGATGGCTACACCTTC; CDR3 protein: CASSLQGVDGYTF
V gene: TRBV5-5; CDR3 length: 14; J gene: TRBJ1-1; clone size: NA; D gene: TRBD1; CDR3 DNA: TGTGCCAGCAGCTCCGGGACAGGGGTAACTGAAGCTTTCTTT; CDR3 protein: CASSSGTGVTEAFF
V gene: TRBV7-9; CDR3 length: 14; J gene: TRBJ2-5; clone size: NA; D gene: NA; CDR3 DNA: TGTGCCAGCAGCTTAGTTGGCAGACAAGAGACCCAGTACTTC; CDR3 protein: CASSLVGRQETQYF
V gene: TRBV6-5; CDR3 length: 12; J gene: TRBJ2-5; clone size: NA; D gene: NA; CDR3 DNA: TGTGCCAGCAGTTACTCCGGAGGGGCCCAGTACTTC; CDR3 protein: CASSYSGGAQYF
V gene: TRBV7-9; CDR3 length: 15; J gene: TRBJ1-1; clone size: NA; D gene: NA; CDR3 DNA: TGTGCCAGCAGCTTAGGACCAGGGGATTGGAAAGAAGCTTTCTTT; CDR3 protein: CASSLGPGDWKEAFF
V gene: TRBV7-9; CDR3 length: 15; J gene: TRBJ1-4; clone size: NA; D gene: TRBD1; CDR3 DNA: TGTGCCAGCAGCTTTCGGACAGGGCGGGGTGAAAAACTGTTTTTT; CDR3 protein: CASSFRTGRGEKLFF
V gene: TRBV7-2; CDR3 length: 12; J gene: TRBJ1-1; clone size: once; D gene: NA; CDR3 DNA: TGTGCCAGCAGCTTCTTGACAGGTGAAGCTTTCTTT; CDR3 protein: CASSFLTGEAFF
V gene: TRBV4-3; CDR3 length: 18; J gene: TRBJ2-2; clone size: NA; D gene: TRBD1; CDR3 DNA: TGCGCCAGCAGCCAAGATCCTAGGACAGGGACGAACACCGGGGAGCTGTTTTTT; CDR3 protein: CASSQDPRTGTNTGELFF
V gene: TRBV5-8; CDR3 length: 14; J gene: TRBJ1-5; clone size: NA; D gene: NA; CDR3 DNA: TGTGCCAGCAGCTTGGCTCAGGGTTTCCAGCCCCAGCATTTT; CDR3 protein: CASSLAQGFQPQHF
V gene: TRBV27; CDR3 length: 13; J gene: TRBJ1-3; clone size: NA; D gene: NA; CDR3 DNA: TGTGCCAGCAGTTCAGGGTACGGAAACACCATATATTTT; CDR3 protein: CASSSGYGNTIYF
V gene: TRBV30; CDR3 length: 13; J gene: TRBJ1-2; clone size: NA; D gene: TRBD1; CDR3 DNA: TGTGCCTGGGGACAGGGCTTTATCTATGGCTACACCTTC; CDR3 protein: CAWGQGFIYGYTF
V gene: TRBV2; CDR3 length: 14; J gene: TRBJ2-2; clone size: NA; D gene: NA; CDR3 DNA: TGTGCCAGCAGTGATGGGGCGGAGATCGGGGAGCTGTTTTTT; CDR3 protein: CASSDGAEIGELFF
V gene: TRBV6-5; CDR3 length: 14; J gene: TRBJ1-2; clone size: NA; D gene: NA; CDR3 DNA: TGTGCCAGCAGTGCCGCGGAGACCGACTATGGCTACACCTTC; CDR3 protein: CASSAAETDYGYTF
V gene: TRBV6-6; CDR3 length: 10; J gene: TRBJ1-4; clone size: NA; D gene: NA; CDR3 DNA: TGTGCCACCCTATCTGAAAAACTGTTTTTT; CDR3 protein: CATLSEKLFF
V gene: TRBV12-5; CDR3 length: 19; J gene: TRBJ2-2; clone size: once; D gene: TRBD2; CDR3 DNA: TGTGCTAGTGGTTTGGTACAGCCCTTAGCGGGGGGCCATCCCGGGGAGCTGTTTTTT; CDR3 protein: CASGLVQPLAGGHPGELFF
V gene: TRBV4-3; CDR3 length: 14; J gene: TRBJ2-1; clone size: NA; D gene: TRBD1; CDR3 DNA: TGCGCCAGCAGCCAAGAGAGGGGGCCAAATGAGCAGTTCTTC; CDR3 protein: CASSQERGPNEQFF
V gene: TRBV11-1; CDR3 length: 16; J gene: TRBJ2-2; clone size: NA; D gene: TRBD2; CDR3 DNA: TGTGCCAGCAGTCGGGGGGGCTTAATAAGGACCGGGGAGCTGTTTTTT; CDR3 protein: CASSRGGLIRTGELFF
V gene: TRBV5-1; CDR3 length: 14; J gene: TRBJ2-2; clone size: NA; D gene: TRBD1; CDR3 DNA: TGCGCCAGCAGCCGGACAGGGGACAACGGGGAGCTGTTTTTT; CDR3 protein: CASSRTGDNGELFF
V gene: TRBV5-6; CDR3 length: 12; J gene: TRBJ2-5; clone size: NA; D gene: NA; CDR3 DNA: TGTGCCAGCAGCTTTTTTCAGGGCAGACGTTACTTC; CDR3 protein: CASSFFQGRRYF
V gene: TRBV11-3; CDR3 length: 14; J gene: TRBJ2-2; clone size: NA; D gene: NA; CDR3 DNA: TGTGCCAGCAGCTTCGACAGTATCACCGGGGAGCTGTTTTTT; CDR3 protein: CASSFDSITGELFF
V gene: TRBV7-9; CDR3 length: 17; J gene: TRBJ1-3; clone size: NA; D gene: TRBD1; CDR3 DNA: TGTGCCAGCAGCTTAGACGGGACAGCCAAGCCTGGAAACACCATATATTTT; CDR3 protein: CASSLDGTAKPGNTIYF
V gene: TRBV11-2; CDR3 length: 15; J gene: TRBJ1-2; clone size: NA; D gene: NA; CDR3 DNA: TGTGCCAGCAGCTTTACCGAGGACTCTGTCCGGGGCTACACCTTC; CDR3 protein: CASSFTEDSVRGYTF
V gene: TRBV6-5; CDR3 length: 13; J gene: TRBJ1-1; clone size: NA; D gene: NA; CDR3 DNA: TGTGCCAGCAGTTACTCGGGGGGAACTGAAGCTTTCTTT; CDR3 protein: CASSYSGGTEAFF
V gene: TRBV29-1; CDR3 length: 11; J gene: TRBJ2-1; clone size: once; D gene: NA; CDR3 DNA: TGCAGCGTTGAAAGGGGCTATGAGCAGTTCTTC; CDR3 protein: CSVERGYEQFF
V gene: TRBV5-4; CDR3 length: 17; J gene: TRBJ2-1; clone size: NA; D gene: TRBD2; CDR3 DNA: TGTGCCAGCAGCTTGGCCGGAAGGACTAGCGGGGCCAATGAGCAGTTCTTC; CDR3 protein: CASSLAGRTSGANEQFF
V gene: TRBV7-2; CDR3 length: 16; J gene: TRBJ2-2; clone size: NA; D gene: TRBD2; CDR3 DNA: TGTGCCAGCAGCACCCGGACTAGCGGAGTCACCGGGGAGCTGTTTTTT; CDR3 protein: CASSTRTSGVTGELFF
V gene: TRBV28; CDR3 length: 12; J gene: TRBJ2-7; clone size: NA; D gene: NA; CDR3 DNA: TGTGCCAGCAGTTCTCCCCCCACTAGGCAACACTTC; CDR3 protein: CASSSPPTRQHF
V gene: TRBV10-3; CDR3 length: 15; J gene: TRBJ1-5; clone size: NA; D gene: NA; CDR3 DNA: TGTGCCATCAGTGGATCAGGGGACTACAATCAGCCCCAGCATTTT; CDR3 protein: CAISGSGDYNQPQHF
V gene: TRBV6-1; CDR3 length: 15; J gene: TRBJ1-5; clone size: NA; D gene: TRBD1; CDR3 DNA: TGTGCCAGCAAGTGGGGCGGACAGGGAAGTCAGCCCCAGCATTTT; CDR3 protein: CASKWGGQGSQPQHF
V gene: TRBV19; CDR3 length: 13; J gene: TRBJ2-7; clone size: NA; D gene: NA; CDR3 DNA: TGTGCCAGTAGTATAGACAGGACCTACGAGCAGTACTTC; CDR3 protein: CASSIDRTYEQYF
V gene: TRBV1; CDR3 length: 15; J gene: TRBJ2-7; clone size: NA; D gene: NA; CDR3 DNA: TGCACCAGCAGCCTAGCGGGGGCCGTCTTCTACGAGCAGTACTTC; CDR3 protein: CTSSLAGAVFYEQYF